This T cell receptor beta chain is drawn from a study of blood T cells in healthy people across ages. It was with a sample-barcoded 5' primer and a J-beta primer mix that a second PCR of about 6 to 12 cycles was run. Each CDR3 protein gets one entry after TCRdb re-called the 5' RACE reads with MiXCR. The sample has roughly 900,000 distinct CDR3 sequences, less than 35% seen once. Germline CDR1 is KGHSH and CDR2 is LQKENI. The CDR3 runs 14 residues. It was around 9 milliliters of peripheral blood that were drawn from each donor. As to this clonotype: Since a much larger clone is just one base distant, this may be a read error.

The sequenced sample was blood. This TCR came from a woman at least 80 years old in good health. The chain joins TRBV18 to TRBJ2-5; either TRBD1 or TRBD2 may fit D (5 bases each). Here the CDR3 DNA reads TGTGTCAGCTCACCATATCGGGGCGAGGAGACCCAGTACTTC. Translated, it gives CVSSPYRGEETQYF.